This TCR beta chain came from a study of regulatory T cells in long-lasting Graves disease. CDR1 and CDR2 (germline): GTSNPN, SVGIG (reference sequence). The CDR3 totals 12 residues. V was cut by 1 base and J by 15 bases, with 16 bases left in between. As to time point: newly diagnosed GD, antithyroid drugs for less than 3 months. Making the TCR library involved RNA that had been extracted from PBMCs. Researchers made TCR beta libraries by using iRepertoire HTBI primers and running Arm-PCR on CDR3 regions. TCRdb re-called the multiplex PCR reads through MiXCR, storing one row per CDR3 protein. The sample contains about 540,000 distinct CDR3 sequences, less than 15% of which appear only once. These data were likewise used in another study, on T cells in Graves' hyperthyroidism and ophthalmopathy.

The specimen comprised peripheral blood mononuclear cells (PBMCs), sampled at new diagnosis, from a patient treated with antithyroid drugs. The clonotype was recovered from a man aged 30 to 45 with Graves disease. The rearrangement uses TRBV30 and TRBJ2-4; D may be TRBD1 (6 bases). CDR3 sequence (DNA): TGTGCCTGGAGTGCGACAGGCGCCAAGTGGTACTTC. Amino acid sequence: CAWSATGAKWYF.